This T cell receptor beta chain is from a study of T cell repertoires in cytomegalovirus infection. Turning to the study itself: CMV infection and matching HLA type were both indicated by public TCR beta signatures. Study-wide results and caveats: There were HLA-C-restricted CMV-specific TCR beta clonotypes dominating the ex vivo response. Identification of carriers of CMV plus the relevant HLA was performed using cumulative public TCR beta family frequency.

V dropped 5 bases and J dropped 6 bases, with 20 bases sitting between them. The CDR3 totals 15 residues. Looked up from germline, CDR1 is MNHNS and CDR2 is SASEGT. TCRdb re-called the reads with MiXCR, one entry per CDR3 protein. The repertoire has under 350,000 distinct CDR3 sequences, roughly a tenth of them found once; the top ten carry approximately 2.3%. This clonotype appeared many times. Its specificity is unknown. Sequencing used PBMCs. V usage is TRBV6-1 and J usage is TRBJ2-7, with a tentative D call TRBD1 (5 bases). The sequence was collected from a human donor in good health (CMV status not recorded). Some clones in this sample may be carry-over from other donors' samples. Here the CDR3 DNA reads TGTGCCAGCAGTCCGACGGTCGTCTCAGGGCCCGAGCAGTACGTC. As protein: CASSPTVVSGPEQYV.